Each of the 29 T cell receptor beta chains below was sequenced from the same sample in a study of T-cell memory formation after mild COVID-19. In TCRdb, the 5' RACE reads were re-called with MiXCR into one record per CDR3 protein. The table has around 300,000 distinct CDR3 sequences, around 13% seen once. Sequencing was done on a sample of PBMCs or a T cell subset sorted from them (not recorded which). All receptors derive from a man aged 18 to 30 who had mild COVID-19 (a few samples of this study predate the infection). Cell type and time point are not known.

This chain uses TRBV7-9 with TRBJ2-3; perhaps TRBD1 as D (6 bases). The CDR3 sequence is 14 residues long. CDR1 SEHNR and CDR2 FQNEAQ come from the germline V gene (reference sequence). Trimming cost V 3 bases and J 4 bases, with 11 bases left between them. CDR3 sequence reads: CASSFGQTPDTQYF. CDR3 coding DNA: TGTGCCAGCAGCTTCGGACAGACCCCAGATACGCAGTATTTT. The complete variable domain, with remaining parts taken from reference TRBV7-9 and TRBJ2-3, reads DTGVSQNPRHKITKRGQNVTFRCDPISEHNRLYWYRQTLGQGPEFLTYFQNEAQLEKSRLLSDRFSAERPKGSFSTLEIQRTEQGDSAMYLCASSFGQTPDTQYFGPGTRLTVL.

The J gene is TRBJ2-7, the V gene TRBV12-3 or TRBV12-4; 9 nucleotides align to TRBD1. The ends lost 7 bases at V and 6 bases at J; junction bases unmatched: 13. The CDR3 has 15 residues. CDR3: CASTPPGTGPREQYF. In nucleotides, the CDR3 is TGTGCCAGCACCCCCCCCGGGACAGGGCCTCGCGAGCAGTACTTC.

This clonotype was counted between two and nine times. J is TRBJ1-5 and V is TRBV28; 9 bases map to TRBD1. Germline V CDR1 and CDR2: MDHEN, SYDVKM. V was pared by 0 bases and J by 4 bases, with 4 bases of the junction left unmatched. The CDR3 totals 16 residues. The CDR3 region has the DNA TGTGCCAGCAGTTTATGGGGGACAGGGAGGAATCAGCCCCAGCATTTT. Encoded protein: CASSLWGTGRNQPQHF. Full variable domain (missing parts from reference TRBV28 and TRBJ1-5): DVKVTQSSRYLVKRTGEKVFLECVQDMDHENMFWYRQDPGLGLRLIYFSYDVKMKEKGDIPEGYSVSREKKERFSLILESASTNQTSMYLCASSLWGTGRNQPQHFGDGTRLSIL.

This clonotype showed up just a few times. The chain uses TRBV9 and TRBJ2-2, with a tentative D call TRBD2 (7 bases). The ends were cut back, 3 bases at V and 2 bases at J, with 11 bases in the middle. This CDR3 region has 15 residues. The germline V gene has CDR1 SGDLS and CDR2 YYNGEE. CDR3 sequence: CASSGRGRNTGELFF. In nucleotides, the CDR3 is TGTGCCAGCAGCGGGCGGGGGCGAAACACCGGGGAGCTGTTTTTT.

This clonotype was found a few times. This rearrangement joins TRBV7-6 to TRBJ2-7; D unresolved. The germline V and J ends were trimmed by 5 bases and 0 bases, with 11 bases remaining between them. CDR3 length equals 14 residues. Germline V gene data show CDR1 as SGHVS and CDR2 as FNYEAQ. CDR3 sequence: CASSPVLNSYEQYF. CDR3 coding DNA: TGTGCCAGCAGCCCCGTACTAAACTCCTACGAGCAGTACTTC.

This clonotype was observed many times. The chain couples TRBV7-6 to TRBJ2-7, with 11 bases that match TRBD1. V lost 5 bases and J lost 2; bases outside the gene matches: 2. This CDR3 spans 14 amino acids. Per the germline V gene, CDR1 is SGHVS and CDR2 is FNYEAQ. CDR3 in amino acids: CASSQDRGPYEQYF. The CDR3 coding sequence is TGTGCCAGCAGCCAGGACAGGGGGCCCTACGAGCAGTACTTC.

The table lists this clonotype with a few counts. The CDR3: CASSPGLVTDEQFF. CDR3 nucleotide sequence: TGTGCCAGCAGTCCCGGACTAGTCACGGATGAGCAGTTCTTC. The J gene is TRBJ2-1, the V gene TRBV28, with 7 bases identical to TRBD2. The V gene end was trimmed by 5 bases and the J gene end by 8 bases; junction bases not matched to a gene: 9. CDR3 length: 14 amino acids. Germline values: CDR1 MDHEN, CDR2 SYDVKM.

The V and J genes are TRBV18 and TRBJ1-6; D gene uncertain. The CDR3 covers 15 residues. CDR1 and CDR2 (germline): KGHSH, LQKENI. V lost 2 bases, J lost 6 bases, and 11 bases lay in between. CDR3 coding DNA: TGTGCCAGCTCACCAGCGGCAGCCCCTAATTCACCCCTCCACTTT. It specifies CASSPAAAPNSPLHF.

In its sample, this clonotype was seen a few times. The gene calls are TRBV24-1 and TRBJ2-1; D is uncertain. The CDR3 loop spans 15 amino acids. Trimming removed 9 bases from V and 10 bases from J, with 24 bases in between. CDR1 KGHDR and CDR2 SFDVKD come from the germline V gene. The CDR3 DNA sequence: TGTGCCACCGGCCGGTCGATGAGGCTTTCTGAGGAGCAGTTCTTC. Encoded protein: CATGRSMRLSEEQFF.

The chain combines TRBV2 with TRBJ2-3, with TRBD2 matching over 10 bases. Germline lookup yields CDR1 SNHLY and CDR2 FYNNEI. CDR3 size: 15 residues. After removal of 6 bases from V and 5 bases from J, the junction contained 8 bases not matched to a gene. CDR3 nucleotide sequence: TGTGCCAGCAGATTGGTGGGACTAGCGTTAGATACGCAGTATTTT. It is translated as CASRLVGLALDTQYF.

This clonotype was seen only a few times. The chain joins TRBV20-1 to TRBJ1-5; 7 bases align to TRBD1. The CDR3 is 18 amino acids. Per germline, CDR1 DFQATT and CDR2 SNEGSKA (reference sequence). The V and J ends lost 5 bases and 1 base, in that order; junction bases with no gene match: 17. The CDR3 here is CSADYGTVSGLSNQPQHF. In nucleotides, the CDR3 is TGCAGTGCTGATTACGGGACAGTATCTGGGCTGAGCAATCAGCCCCAGCATTTT.

This clonotype occurred a few times. The chain joins TRBV20-1 to TRBJ2-3; possibly TRBD2 for D (6 bases). Trimming left V 3 bases short and J 3 bases short, with 16 bases between. Germline V gives CDR1 DFQATT, CDR2 SNEGSKA (reference sequence). This CDR3 has 15 residues. The CDR3 protein is CSASSFSGNTDTQYF. The CDR3 region has the DNA TGCAGTGCTAGTTCGTTTAGCGGAAATACAGATACGCAGTATTTT.

The chain uses TRBV4-1 and TRBJ1-6; no firm D call. Trimming removed 1 base at V and 0 bases at J, with 4 bases between. Germline CDR1 is MGHRA and CDR2 is YSYEKL. CDR3 length equals 15 residues. CDR3 sequence: CASSQVGSYNSPLHF. CDR3 bases: TGCGCCAGCAGCCAAGTCGGCTCCTATAATTCACCCCTCCACTTT.

This clonotype was observed at least ten times. The chain combines TRBV4-3 with TRBJ2-1; the D is unclear. Per the germline V gene, CDR1 is LGHNA and CDR2 is YSLEER. This CDR3 has 16 residues. V dropped 0 bases and J dropped 15 bases, with 24 bases sitting between them. The CDR3 coding sequence is TGCGCCAGCAGCCAAGAAGGGCTATTCCGGGCGCTGAGACGGTTCTTC. It yields the protein CASSQEGLFRALRRFF.

The chain combines TRBV7-9 with TRBJ1-5, with D possibly matching TRBD1 (5 bases). Germline loops: CDR1 SEHNR, CDR2 FQNEAQ (reference sequence). Trimming left V 2 bases short and J 2 bases short, with 10 bases between. The CDR3 is 15 amino acids. The chain's CDR3 is CASSLLGEGNQPQHF. The CDR3 coding sequence is TGTGCCAGCAGCTTATTAGGGGAGGGCAATCAGCCCCAGCATTTT.

The rearrangement links TRBV7-2 to TRBJ1-1; D might be TRBD1 (6 bases). Trimming stripped 1 base from V and 8 bases from J, with 14 bases between. The CDR3 runs to 14 residues. Germline-derived CDR1 and CDR2 are SGHTA and FQGNSA. The CDR3 loop reads CASSLEEGVKEAFF. The CDR3 DNA is TGTGCCAGCAGCTTAGAAGAGGGGGTTAAGGAAGCTTTCTTT. Complete variable domain (other parts from reference TRBV7-2 and TRBJ1-1): GAGVSQSPSNKVTEKGKDVELRCDPISGHTALYWYRQSLGQGLEFLIYFQGNSAPDKSGLPSDRFSAERTGGSVSTLTIQRTQQEDSAVYLCASSLEEGVKEAFFGQGTRLTVV.

The genes are TRBV20-1 and TRBJ1-6; no firm D call. Germline CDR1 reads DFQATT; CDR2 reads SNEGSKA (reference sequence). The CDR3 contains 14 residues. V dropped 5 bases and J dropped 9 bases, with 17 bases sitting between them. The CDR3 loop is CSALENLLGSPLHF. For the CDR3, the DNA is TGCAGTGCTTTGGAGAACCTGCTGGGTTCACCCCTCCACTTT.

This clonotype was detected only a few times. The J gene is TRBJ2-3, the V gene TRBV27, with no clear D. Germline-derived CDR1 and CDR2 are MNHEY and SMNVEV (reference sequence). The V gene lost 6 bases and the J gene lost 6 bases, with 13 bases spanning the gap. The CDR3 runs 13 residues. CDR3 loop: CASRLGPLDTQYF. Written as DNA, the CDR3 is TGTGCCAGCAGGCTGGGTCCGCTGGATACGCAGTATTTT.

In this sample, this clonotype turned up many times. The chain carries TRBV20-1 and TRBJ2-7; 10 bases are shared with TRBD1. This CDR3 region has 12 residues. Per the germline V gene, CDR1 is DFQATT and CDR2 is SNEGSKA (reference sequence). The ends lost 6 bases at V and 3 bases at J; junction bases unmatched: 2. The CDR3 DNA is TGCAGTGCAAGGACAGGGGGCTACGAGCAGTACTTC. Translation: CSARTGGYEQYF.

The chain has TRBV7-9 and TRBJ1-4; D is undetermined. Trimming shortened V by 5 bases and J by 6 bases, and 13 bases separated the two germline ends. The germline CDR1 and CDR2 sequences are SEHNR and FQNEAQ (reference sequence). The length of the CDR3 is 14 residues. This chain's CDR3 is CASSILVSDEKLFF. The CDR3, as DNA: TGTGCCAGCAGCATCCTGGTATCGGATGAAAAACTGTTTTTT.

V gene TRBV5-1 combines with J gene TRBJ1-1; 8 nucleotides align to TRBD1. CDR1 SGHRS and CDR2 YFSETQ come from the germline V gene. V lost 2 bases and J lost 5; bases outside the gene matches: 5. This CDR3 is 14 amino acids long. The CDR3, as DNA: TGCGCCAGCAGCTTAAGGACAGGGAGGACTGAAGCTTTCTTT. It codes for CASSLRTGRTEAFF.

In its sample, this clonotype was seen many times. The chain is built from TRBV29-1 and TRBJ2-1; 8 bases map to TRBD1. Germline assignment: CDR1 SQVTM and CDR2 ANQGSEA. V trimming: 4 bases; J trimming: 4 bases; junction bases outside the gene matches: 15. The CDR3 has 17 residues. The CDR3 bases are TGCAGCGTTGTTAATAATCGAGGGCAGGGGGCTTACAATGAGCAGTTCTTC. This translates into CSVVNNRGQGAYNEQFF.

This clonotype was seen repeatedly, ten times or more. The chain joins TRBV12-3 or TRBV12-4 to TRBJ2-4; TRBD2 might be the D (5 bases). V dropped 3 bases and J dropped 3 bases, with 9 bases sitting between them. CDR3 length equals 14 residues. CDR3 region: CASSLDWNKNIQYF. CDR3 DNA: TGTGCCAGCAGTTTGGACTGGAACAAAAACATTCAGTACTTC.

The genes are TRBV5-2 and TRBJ2-2; TRBD1, the D gene given by the table, was not confirmed from the DNA. TRBV5-2 is marked as a pseudogene. This CDR3 region has 13 residues. The CDR3 sequence is CASNQGVTGELFF. The CDR3 DNA reads as TGTGCCAGCAACCAGGGGGTCACCGGGGAGCTGTTTTTT.

The chain couples TRBV12-3 or TRBV12-4 to TRBJ2-1; TRBD1 agrees at 8 bases. J was trimmed by 6 bases and V by 7 bases; bases with no gene match: 5. The CDR3 contains 13 residues. The CDR3 loop reads CASTGGPFNEQFF. For the CDR3, the DNA is TGTGCCAGCACAGGGGGCCCCTTCAATGAGCAGTTCTTC.

DNA for the CDR3: TGCAGCGCCGGGACAGGGTCCGGCTCACCCCTCCACTTT. Its protein is CSAGTGSGSPLHF. J is TRBJ1-6 and V is TRBV29-1, with TRBD1 identical over 9 bases. Germline V gene data show CDR1 as SQVTM and CDR2 as ANQGSEA. This CDR3 is 13 amino acids long. J was trimmed by 10 bases and V by 7 bases; bases with no gene match: 8.

The chain recombines TRBV3-1 with TRBJ1-1, with D perhaps matching TRBD1 (5 bases). Germline V gene lookup returns CDR1 LGHDT and CDR2 YNNKEL (reference sequence). V lost 1 base and J lost 1, with 10 bases in between. This CDR3 has 15 amino acids. CDR3 sequence (DNA): TGTGCCAGCAGCCAAGTACAGGCAAGGAACACTGAAGCTTTCTTT. This sequence encodes CASSQVQARNTEAFF.

CDR3 sequence reads: CASSLTAPETQYF. Written as DNA, the CDR3 is TGTGCCAGCAGCTTAACGGCTCCAGAGACCCAGTACTTC. The chain joins TRBV7-7 to TRBJ2-5; no clear D gene. V lost 2 bases and J lost 4, with 8 bases in between. This CDR3 comprises 13 residues. Germline V CDR1 and CDR2: SSHAT, FNYEAQ (reference sequence). Together with reference TRBV7-7 and TRBJ2-5, the CDR3 gives the full variable domain: GAGVSQSPRYKVTKRGQDVTLRCDPISSHATLYWYQQALGQGPEFLTYFNYEAQPDKSGLPSDRFSAERPEGSISTLTIQRTEQRDSAMYRCASSLTAPETQYFGPGTRLLVL.

This clonotype was found once. The genes are TRBV7-6 and TRBJ2-3; 10 bases line up with TRBD1. With V trimmed by 3 bases and J by 11 bases, 11 bases remained unmatched. The CDR3 contains 15 residues. Germline assignment: CDR1 SGHVS and CDR2 FNYEAQ. The chain's CDR3 is CASSLATGGWYMQYF. CDR3 DNA: TGTGCCAGCAGCTTGGCGACAGGGGGCTGGTATATGCAGTATTTT.